This T cell receptor beta chain is drawn from a study of spatial heterogeneity in lung cancer (dated by TCRdb to between 2018 and 2021). For the wider study: More beta-chain than alpha-chain transcripts were consistently detected, likely reflecting higher beta-chain transcript abundance. In the raw uncorrected reads, each unique combination of TCR and UMI appeared more than ten times on average. In non-small cell lung cancer, the study quantitatively compared TCR alpha and beta repertoires across several tumor regions, matched nontumor lung, and blood. TCR repertoire features were related to nonsynonymous mutation counts determined by whole-exome sequencing of tumor tissue. At surgery, both alpha and beta chains were TCR-sequenced in under 250 tumor regions, approximately 64 matched nontumor lung samples and some 60 PBMC samples.

Library preparation employed 5' RACE. This sample was sequenced with a NextSeq 500. To allow correction of PCR and sequencing errors, the TCR library protocol tagged every TCR cDNA molecule with a unique molecular identifier. The authors' pipeline ran thus. TCR identification, UMI-based error correction and CDR3 extraction were performed with Decombinator tools. Expanded TCRs were defined as those above a frequency of 2 per 1,000, corresponding to the top 1% of the tumor frequency distribution. Renyi diversity was computed with the R vegan package after each repertoire had been subsampled 100 times to 5,000 TCRs. CDR3 similarity networks were built from amino acid triplet string-kernel similarity, with CDR3s being connected when pairwise similarity was above 0.82. TCRdb cleaned the public reads at Q25 with fastp, built clones with MiXCR and kept in-frame beta chains. Each CDR3 protein appears once, grouped with its most common genes and DNA. For this entry, the V and J calls and clone size follow TCRdb and not the study's own pipeline. The sample profile shows fewer than 12,000 distinct CDR3 sequences; about 8.6% of them were found once. Clones ranked in the top ten supply 20% to 30% of the sample.

The time point label for this specimen denotes: sample taken at primary tumor resection. TCR sequencing used whole RNA extracted from tumor and nontumor lung tissue, or from cryopreserved PBMC samples, without cell sorting. Samples were obtained from about 69 patients with early-stage, untreated non-small cell lung cancer from the lung TRACERx cohort. Patients were selected for TCR sequencing only if sufficient RNA was available from at least two tumor regions. V and J are trimmed by 3 bases and 4 bases, and the gene matches miss 9 bases of the junction. The cysteine opens and the phenylalanine closes a CDR3 of 16 amino acids. Only the CDR3 DNA is retained, 48 bases long and in frame from the first base. From the germline V gene, CDR1 is LGHNA and CDR2 is YSLEER. What the work shows at the level of the full study, not this receptor alone: Ubiquitous expanded tumor TCRs were detected in blood more often at tumor resection than at routine follow-up. Confirming at a functional level the hypothesis that regional TCRs recognize regional mutations was considered to require additional single-cell paired TCR alpha and beta sequencing.

At least ten counts were recorded for this clonotype. Its antigen is not yet known. No quality values exist for individual bases; no much larger clone is one base distant. The TCR originated in a male donor with early-stage non-small cell lung cancer. Sample: PBMCs, taken at surgery. The sequence links TRBV4-3 to TRBJ2-3, and TRBD1 aligns with 8 junction nucleotides. The CDR3 protein sequence reads: CASSHRYRGFSDTQYF. The DNA reads as follows: TGCGCCAGCAGCCACCGCTACAGGGGGTTCTCAGATACGCAGTATTTT.